This T cell receptor beta chain was profiled in a study of blood T cell repertoires in COVID-19. Overall study: Samples came from the United States, Italy and Spain, spanning acute and convalescent COVID-19.

Study processing details: Amplified reference gene primers provided the basis for estimating nucleated cell counts. Measured with immunoSEQ multiplex PCR; TCRdb has only the in-frame clones, and not every one. V and J calls and clone size are copied from that table; D and trimming were computed from the DNA. This sample has hundreds of thousands of clones, with roughly 89% found just once. Those enrolled in Seattle joined during active infection and were followed longitudinally afterward. Trimming took off 0 bases at V and 9 bases at J, with 13 bases between the two ends. The CDR3 covers 15 residues. Germline V gene data show CDR1 as SGDLS and CDR2 as YYNGEE.

J is TRBJ1-6 and V is TRBV9; D not resolved. The specimen was peripheral blood. The receptor's source is a woman in her twenties or thirties with COVID-19, enrolled during active disease. The CDR3 DNA reads as TGTGCCAGCAGCGTAGATGGCTTTAGCCCTTCACCCCTCCACTTT. It is translated as CASSVDGFSPSPLHF.